This passage covers 27 T cell receptor beta chains from one sample sequenced in a study of identical twins. In TCRdb, the 5' RACE reads were re-called with MiXCR into one record per CDR3 protein. Of fewer than 350,000 distinct CDR3 sequences detected, under 9% appear once; the ten largest clones hold 2% to 2.5%. The sample was also reused in another study, on yellow fever vaccine responses in identical twins.

Sequenced sample: memory (CD45RO+) T cells sorted from blood. These receptors were obtained from a woman aged 18 to 35 in good health.

This clonotype was seen a handful of times. The chain uses TRBV5-1 and TRBJ2-7, with D perhaps TRBD1 (6 bases). Trimming stripped 0 bases from V and 2 bases from J, with 15 bases between. Germline V gives CDR1 SGHRS, CDR2 YFSETQ. The CDR3 sequence is 16 residues long. As DNA, the CDR3 is TGCGCCAGCAGCTTGGGGTATCTCAGGGGCCCCTACGAGCAGTACTTC. Translation: CASSLGYLRGPYEQYF. The whole variable domain, remainder taken from reference TRBV5-1 and TRBJ2-7, is KAGVTQTPRYLIKTRGQQVTLSCSPISGHRSVSWYQQTPGQGLQFLFEYFSETQRNKGNFPGRFSGRQFSNSRSEMNVSTLELGDSALYLCASSLGYLRGPYEQYFGPGTRLTVT.

On this clonotype: At one end, the junction sequence differs from germline, possibly due to a read error. This chain connects TRBV20-1 to TRBJ2-3, with 9 bases aligning to TRBD2. CDR3 length: 16 amino acids. Germline loops: CDR1 DFQATT, CDR2 SNEGSKA (reference sequence). The chain's CDR3 is CRASPKGGLATDTQYF. As DNA, the CDR3 is TGCAGGGCTAGCCCCAAGGGCGGACTAGCGACAGATACGCAGTATTTT.

In its sample, this clonotype was seen many times. The V and J genes are TRBV20-1 and TRBJ2-5; 16 bases are shared with TRBD2. This CDR3 is built from 16 residues. V shed 6 bases, J shed 2 bases, and the junction held 6 bases outside the gene matches. CDR1 is DFQATT and CDR2 is SNEGSKA in the germline V gene (reference sequence). The CDR3 DNA reads TGCAGTGCAACCGGGACTAGCGGGAGGGTTCAAGAGACCCAGTACTTC. This translates into CSATGTSGRVQETQYF.

This clonotype was recorded at least ten times. The chain has TRBV12-3 or TRBV12-4 and TRBJ1-1; D call uncertain. V shed 2 bases and J shed 1 base, with 11 bases lying between them. This CDR3 has 15 amino acids. The CDR3 DNA sequence: TGTGCCAGCAGTTTACTAGGGTTTGGGAACACTGAAGCTTTCTTT. Its translation is CASSLLGFGNTEAFF.

The CDR3 loop is CASSQAATYSGRKLFF. CDR3 nucleotides: TGTGCCAGCAGCCAAGCAGCTACATACAGCGGACGGAAACTGTTTTTT. The rearrangement joins TRBV14 to TRBJ1-4; unclear D gene. The CDR3 runs to 16 residues. Per the germline V gene, CDR1 is SGHDN and CDR2 is FVKESK. The V end lost 1 base, the J end lost 11 bases, and 20 bases lay between the germline ends.

The chain links TRBV21-1 to TRBJ1-1; the DNA was not used to check the table's D call, TRBD1. TRBV21-1 is a documented pseudogene. The CDR3 extends over 18 amino acids. This CDR3 is CASTKPGQGPPMNTEAFF. CDR3 in DNA: TGTGCCAGCACCAAACCGGGACAGGGACCCCCCATGAACACTGAAGCTTTCTTT.

This clonotype was counted a few times. V is TRBV20-1 and J is TRBJ2-2; no clear D. Germline CDR1 reads DFQATT; CDR2 reads SNEGSKA (reference sequence). Trimming stripped 6 bases from V and 3 bases from J, with 14 bases between. The CDR3 runs 14 residues. CDR3 loop: CSARRETHTGELFF. CDR3 DNA sequence: TGCAGTGCCAGAAGAGAGACACACACCGGGGAGCTGTTTTTT.

The gene calls are TRBV15 and TRBJ2-1; 10 positions match TRBD2. CDR3 length: 16 amino acids. Trimming cost V 0 bases and J 6 bases; bases outside gene matches: 5. Germline V lookup: CDR1 LNHNV, CDR2 YYDKDF (reference sequence). The CDR3 loop is CATSRDLASGGNEQFF. In DNA, the CDR3 is TGTGCCACCAGCAGAGATCTAGCTAGCGGGGGCAATGAGCAGTTCTTC.

This clonotype appeared a few times. The chain carries TRBV11-2 and TRBJ2-5; D could derive from TRBD1 or TRBD2 (6 bases each). V lost 5 bases to trimming and J lost 2 bases, with 18 bases between them. The CDR3 is made up of 16 amino acids. CDR1 and CDR2 from the germline V gene are SGHAT and FQNNGV. The CDR3 sequence: CASSQPPGAVQETQYF. The CDR3 DNA is TGTGCCAGCAGCCAACCCCCGGGGGCGGTGCAAGAGACCCAGTACTTC.

In DNA, the CDR3 is TGCAGTGCCATATACAGGGGAATAGCTTTCTTT. It yields the protein CSAIYRGIAFF. This chain joins TRBV20-1 and TRBJ1-1; 7 nucleotides agree with TRBD1. The germline gives CDR1 DFQATT, CDR2 SNEGSKA (reference sequence). V dropped 6 bases and J dropped 10; count of bases not matched to a gene: 8. The CDR3 runs to 11 residues.

This clonotype has at least ten counts. The chain employs TRBV10-3 and TRBJ1-1; D is uncertain. Germline assignment: CDR1 ENHRY and CDR2 SYGVKD. With 5 bases removed from V and 7 bases from J, the gap between germline ends came to 11 bases. This CDR3 has 12 amino acids. In nucleotides, the CDR3 is TGTGCCATCAGTCCGGCAGGCTATGAAGCTTTCTTT. Encoded protein: CAISPAGYEAFF.

This clonotype was recorded many times. The chain is built from TRBV27 and TRBJ2-1; D gene uncertain. Per germline, CDR1 MNHEY and CDR2 SMNVEV (reference sequence). The CDR3 extends over 13 amino acids. Trimming stripped 4 bases from V and 4 bases from J, with 8 bases between. The CDR3 loop is CASSSGFYNEQFF. The CDR3 DNA is TGTGCCAGCAGTTCCGGCTTTTACAATGAGCAGTTCTTC.

The rearrangement uses TRBV6-1 and TRBJ2-5; weak D call: TRBD2 (6 bases). V dropped 3 bases and J dropped 1 base, with 18 bases sitting between them. Germline V gene data show CDR1 as MNHNS and CDR2 as SASEGT. This CDR3 has 17 amino acids. The CDR3 spells CASSDLGAGLFQETQYF. The CDR3 region has the DNA TGTGCCAGCAGTGATCTTGGGGCGGGGTTATTCCAAGAGACCCAGTACTTC.

The sample holds many counts of this clonotype. The J gene is TRBJ2-7, the V gene TRBV7-8; 13 nucleotides match TRBD2. Per the germline V gene, CDR1 is SGHVS and CDR2 is FQNEAQ. The V gene end was trimmed by 0 bases and the J gene end by 2 bases; junction bases not matched to a gene: 7. This CDR3 is 18 amino acids long. The CDR3 coding sequence is TGTGCCAGCAGCTTAGCCCCGGGACTAGCGGGGCCACCCTACGAGCAGTACGTC. This sequence encodes CASSLAPGLAGPPYEQYV.

This clonotype came up many times. The rearrangement uses TRBV9 and TRBJ1-4, with D unresolved. The CDR3 covers 15 residues. Germline-derived CDR1 and CDR2 are SGDLS and YYNGEE. The ends were cut back, 7 bases at V and 7 bases at J, with 20 bases in the middle. The DNA for the CDR3 is TGTGCCAGCCGCCGGGGTAGGTTGGAAAGTGAAAAACTGTTTTTT. Amino acid sequence: CASRRGRLESEKLFF.

V and J are TRBV18 and TRBJ1-1, with TRBD1 as a possible D gene (6 bases). Germline CDR1 is KGHSH and CDR2 is LQKENI. The germline V and J ends were trimmed by 3 bases and 5 bases, with 13 bases remaining between them. CDR3 size: 14 residues. The CDR3 loop is CASSPRGAETEAFF. The CDR3, as DNA: TGTGCCAGCTCACCTCGGGGGGCCGAGACTGAAGCTTTCTTT.

This clonotype was seen at least ten times. This chain connects TRBV25-1 to TRBJ1-4; D ambiguous. The V end was cut by 4 bases, the J end by 4 bases, with 13 bases between. CDR3 length equals 15 residues. The V gene's germline CDR1 is MGHDK and CDR2 SYGVNS. The CDR3 DNA reads TGTGCCAGCAGTGGCTTCCCGGACTTTAATGAAAAACTGTTTTTT. Protein: CASSGFPDFNEKLFF.

This clonotype showed up many times. The rearrangement joins TRBV29-1 to TRBJ2-3; D might be TRBD2 (7 bases). The CDR3 is 14 residues long. The V gene's germline CDR1 is SQVTM and CDR2 ANQGSEA. Trimming shortened V by 5 bases and J by 5 bases, and 17 bases separated the two germline ends. In nucleotides, the CDR3 is TGCAGCGTTTGGGACTACGAGGACAGAGATACGCAGTATTTT. As protein: CSVWDYEDRDTQYF.

This clonotype was counted between two and nine times. The chain is built from TRBV20-1 and TRBJ2-7; D remains ambiguous. The CDR3 contains 16 residues. CDR1 and CDR2 (germline): DFQATT, SNEGSKA (reference sequence). The germline V and J ends were trimmed by 0 bases and 2 bases, with 17 bases remaining between them. The CDR3 is CSARDRVNRLTYEQYF. CDR3 DNA sequence: TGCAGTGCTAGAGATCGGGTAAACCGTCTTACCTACGAGCAGTACTTC.

This clonotype was observed a few times. Here the CDR3 reads CASSLDRGFNEQFF. CDR3 nucleotides: TGTGCCAGCAGCTTAGACAGGGGATTCAATGAGCAGTTCTTC. V usage is TRBV3-1 and J usage is TRBJ2-1, with 8 bases identical to TRBD1. CDR1 and CDR2 from the germline V gene are LGHDT and YNNKEL (reference sequence). The CDR3 has 14 residues. V dropped 5 bases and J dropped 6; count of bases not matched to a gene: 6.

The rearrangement joins TRBV11-2 to TRBJ2-1; D tentatively fits TRBD1 or TRBD2 (7 bases each). Looked up from germline, CDR1 is SGHAT and CDR2 is FQNNGV. Trimming shortened V by 2 bases and J by 7 bases, and 15 bases separated the two germline ends. The CDR3 covers 15 residues. DNA for the CDR3: TGTGCCAGCAGCTTACGGGAGGCAGGGGGGAATGAGCAGTTCTTC. This gives the protein CASSLREAGGNEQFF.

A note on this clonotype: Lacking the conserved final phenylalanine or tryptophan, this CDR3 likely reflects a read error. The chain uses TRBV20-1 and TRBJ1-4, with 7 bases fitting TRBD1. Unmatched junction bases numbered 8, after V lost 7 bases and J lost 6 bases. The CDR3 sequence is 13 residues long. The germline V gene has CDR1 DFQATT and CDR2 SNEGSKA (reference sequence). The CDR3 is CSGRGTEYEKLFL. The CDR3 bases are TGCAGTGGCCGAGGGACAGAATATGAAAAACTGTTTCTT.

In DNA, the CDR3 is TGTGCCAGCAGCCGAATGGGGGCGGGGGGTGAAGAGACCCAGTACTTC. This encodes CASSRMGAGGEETQYF. The chain is built from TRBV3-1 and TRBJ2-5; the match to TRBD2 covers 8 bases. Trimming at V came to 4 bases and at J to 3 bases, leaving 10 bases not matched to a gene. This CDR3 is 16 amino acids long. Looked up from germline, CDR1 is LGHDT and CDR2 is YNNKEL (reference sequence).

This CDR3 reads CASSGNRVVGEQFF. The DNA of the CDR3 is TGTGCCAGCAGTGGTAACAGGGTTGTTGGTGAGCAGTTCTTC. This chain uses TRBV2 with TRBJ2-1; D is perhaps TRBD1 (6 bases). V was shortened by 4 bases and J by 9 bases, with 16 bases between the two germline ends. Germline CDR1 reads SNHLY; CDR2 reads FYNNEI. The length of the CDR3 is 14 residues.

This clonotype was counted a few times. The chain employs TRBV3-1 and TRBJ1-1; D possibly corresponds to TRBD1 (5 bases). Between the trimmed V and J ends, which lost 0 bases and 11 bases, there was a span of 16 bases. The CDR3 has 14 residues. Germline lookup yields CDR1 LGHDT and CDR2 YNNKEL (reference sequence). CDR3 in amino acids: CASSQDLARAGAFF. CDR3 sequence (DNA): TGTGCCAGCAGCCAAGATCTAGCCAGGGCGGGGGCTTTCTTT. Using reference TRBV3-1 and TRBJ1-1 for the parts outside the CDR3, the full variable domain is DTAVSQTPKYLVTQMGNDKSIKCEQNLGHDTMYWYKQDSKKFLKIMFSYNNKELIINETVPNRFSPKSPDKAHLNLHINSLELGDSAVYFCASSQDLARAGAFFGQGTRLTVV.

The CDR3 sequence is CASSTPGLAGFYEQYF. The CDR3 coding sequence is TGTGCCAGTAGTACCCCGGGACTAGCGGGCTTCTACGAGCAGTACTTC. The J gene is TRBJ2-7, the V gene TRBV19; TRBD2 agrees at 12 bases. Germline-derived CDR1 and CDR2 are LNHDA and SQIVND (reference sequence). The CDR3 runs to 16 residues. With V trimmed by 4 bases and J by 3 bases, 7 bases remained unmatched.

This clonotype was found many times. The V call is TRBV6-1, the J call TRBJ2-5; D may be TRBD2 (7 bases). In germline, CDR1 is MNHNS, CDR2 SASEGT. This CDR3 spans 14 amino acids. Trimming pared 4 bases from V and 5 bases from J, leaving 14 bases between. The chain's CDR3 is CASSVAGGAETQYF. The DNA of the CDR3 is TGTGCCAGCAGTGTTGCTGGGGGGGCGGAGACCCAGTACTTC.